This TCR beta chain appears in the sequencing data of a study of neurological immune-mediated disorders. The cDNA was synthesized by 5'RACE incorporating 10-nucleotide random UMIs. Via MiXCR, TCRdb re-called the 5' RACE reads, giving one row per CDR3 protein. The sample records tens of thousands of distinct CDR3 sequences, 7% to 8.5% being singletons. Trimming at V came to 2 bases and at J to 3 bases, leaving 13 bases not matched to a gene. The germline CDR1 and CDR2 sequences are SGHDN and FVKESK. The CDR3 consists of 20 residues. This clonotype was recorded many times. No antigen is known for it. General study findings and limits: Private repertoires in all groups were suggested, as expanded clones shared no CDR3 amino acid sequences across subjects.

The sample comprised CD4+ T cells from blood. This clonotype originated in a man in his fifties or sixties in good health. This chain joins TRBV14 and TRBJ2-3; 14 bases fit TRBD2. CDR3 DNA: TGTGCCAGCAGCCAAACCGGACTAGCGGGAGGACCGAAAAGGACAGATACGCAGTATTTT. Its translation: CASSQTGLAGGPKRTDTQYF.